The sequence of this T cell receptor (beta chain) was determined in a study of T cell repertoires in ileal Crohn's disease. The CDR3 has 13 amino acids. Germline values: CDR1 SGHAT, CDR2 FQNNGV. V shed 5 bases and J 6 bases; nucleotides not matched to a gene: 5. Repertoires were generated with immunoSEQ multiplex PCR, while TCRdb's copy carries only in-frame clones and drops some. The table records 13,000 to 15,000 clones, about 70% of them present only once. The TCR was taken from an adult with Crohn's disease. This rearrangement joins TRBV11-2 to TRBJ1-2, with 8 bases identical to TRBD1. Sequences were obtained from ileal tissue. The CDR3 region has the DNA TGTGCCAGCAGCCGGGGACAGGAGGATGGCTACACCTTC. Amino acids: CASSRGQEDGYTF. Using reference TRBV11-2 and TRBJ1-2 for the parts outside the CDR3, the full variable domain is EAGVAQSPRYKIIEKRQSVAFWCNPISGHATLYWYQQILGQGPKLLIQFQNNGVVDDSQLPKDRFSAERLKGVDSTLKIQPAKLEDSAVYLCASSRGQEDGYTFGSGTRLTVV.